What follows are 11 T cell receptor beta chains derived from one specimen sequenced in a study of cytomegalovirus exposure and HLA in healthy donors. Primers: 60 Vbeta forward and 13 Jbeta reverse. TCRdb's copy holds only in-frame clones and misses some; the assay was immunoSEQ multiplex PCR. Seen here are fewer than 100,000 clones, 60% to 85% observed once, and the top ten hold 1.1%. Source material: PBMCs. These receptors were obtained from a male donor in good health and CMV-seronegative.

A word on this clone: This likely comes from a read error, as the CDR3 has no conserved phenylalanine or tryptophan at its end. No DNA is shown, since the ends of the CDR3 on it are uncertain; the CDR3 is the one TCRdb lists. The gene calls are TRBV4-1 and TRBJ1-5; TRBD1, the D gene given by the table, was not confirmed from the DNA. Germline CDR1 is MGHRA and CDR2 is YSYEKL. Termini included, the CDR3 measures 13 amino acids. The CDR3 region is CASSQEVDRVRHL.

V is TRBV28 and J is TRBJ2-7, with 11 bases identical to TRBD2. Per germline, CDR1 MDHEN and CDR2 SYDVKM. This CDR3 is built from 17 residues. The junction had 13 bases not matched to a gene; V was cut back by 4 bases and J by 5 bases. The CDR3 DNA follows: TGTGCCAGCAGTTCCCCGGGACTAGCGGCGGGCAGGGACGAGCAGTACTTC. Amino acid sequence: CASSSPGLAAGRDEQYF.

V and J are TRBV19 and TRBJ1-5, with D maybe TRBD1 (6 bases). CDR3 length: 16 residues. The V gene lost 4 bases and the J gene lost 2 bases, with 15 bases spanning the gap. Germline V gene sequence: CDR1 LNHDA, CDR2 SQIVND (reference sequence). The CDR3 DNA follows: TGTGCCAGTAGTACCGCACAGGGAATCGGCAATCAGCCCCAGCATTTT. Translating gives CASSTAQGIGNQPQHF.

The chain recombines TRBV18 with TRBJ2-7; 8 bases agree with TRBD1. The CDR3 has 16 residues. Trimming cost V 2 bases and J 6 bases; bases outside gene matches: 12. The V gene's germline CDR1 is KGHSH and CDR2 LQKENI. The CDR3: CASSPGTGGKGLEQYF. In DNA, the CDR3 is TGTGCCAGCTCACCAGGAACAGGGGGTAAGGGCCTCGAGCAGTACTTC.

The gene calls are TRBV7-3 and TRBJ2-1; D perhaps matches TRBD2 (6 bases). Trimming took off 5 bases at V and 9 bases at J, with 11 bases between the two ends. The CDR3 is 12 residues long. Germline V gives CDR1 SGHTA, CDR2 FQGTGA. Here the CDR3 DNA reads TGTGCCAGCAGCCCCGTCGGGGGTGAGCAGTTCTTC. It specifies CASSPVGGEQFF.

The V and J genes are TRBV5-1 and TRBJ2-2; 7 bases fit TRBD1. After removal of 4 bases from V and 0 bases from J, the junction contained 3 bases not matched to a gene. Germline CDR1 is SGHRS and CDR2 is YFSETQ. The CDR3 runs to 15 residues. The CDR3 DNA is TGCGCCAGCAGCCCGACAGGGACGAACACCGGGGAGCTGTTTTTT. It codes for CASSPTGTNTGELFF.

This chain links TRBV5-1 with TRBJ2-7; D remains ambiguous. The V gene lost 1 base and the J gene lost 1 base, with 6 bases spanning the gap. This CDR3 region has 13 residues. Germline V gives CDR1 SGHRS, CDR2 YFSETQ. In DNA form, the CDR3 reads TGCGCCAGCAGCTTGCGCACTTCCTACGAGCAGTACTTC. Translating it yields CASSLRTSYEQYF. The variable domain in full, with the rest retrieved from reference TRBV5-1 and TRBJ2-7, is KAGVTQTPRYLIKTRGQQVTLSCSPISGHRSVSWYQQTPGQGLQFLFEYFSETQRNKGNFPGRFSGRQFSNSRSEMNVSTLELGDSALYLCASSLRTSYEQYFGPGTRLTVT.

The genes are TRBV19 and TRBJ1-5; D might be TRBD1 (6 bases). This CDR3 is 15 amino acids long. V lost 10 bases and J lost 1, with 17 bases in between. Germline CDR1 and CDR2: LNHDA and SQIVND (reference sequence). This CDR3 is CATTGNRASNQPQHF. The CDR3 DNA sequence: TGTGCCACCACGGGAAACAGGGCCAGCAATCAGCCCCAGCATTTT.

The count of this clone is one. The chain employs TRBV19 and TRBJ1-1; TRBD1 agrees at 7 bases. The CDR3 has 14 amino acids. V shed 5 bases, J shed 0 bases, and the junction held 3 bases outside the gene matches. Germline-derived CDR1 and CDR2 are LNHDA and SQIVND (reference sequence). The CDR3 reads CASSLGQLNTEAFF. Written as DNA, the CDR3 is TGTGCCAGTAGTCTGGGACAGTTGAACACTGAAGCTTTCTTT.

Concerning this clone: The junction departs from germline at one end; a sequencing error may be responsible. In DNA, the CDR3 is TGTGCCAGCAGTGAAGCCCCCGGGGATCTCTACGAGCAGTGCTTC. It encodes CASSEAPGDLYEQCF. V gene TRBV2 combines with J gene TRBJ2-7; D may be TRBD2 (5 bases). Germline assignment: CDR1 SNHLY and CDR2 FYNNEI. CDR3 length: 15 residues.

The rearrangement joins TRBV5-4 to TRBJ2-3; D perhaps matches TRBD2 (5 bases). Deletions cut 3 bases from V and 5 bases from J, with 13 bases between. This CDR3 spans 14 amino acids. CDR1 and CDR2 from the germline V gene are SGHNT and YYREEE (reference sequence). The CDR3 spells CASSSASRGDTQYF. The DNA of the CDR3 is TGTGCCAGCAGCTCGGCTAGCAGAGGAGATACGCAGTATTTT. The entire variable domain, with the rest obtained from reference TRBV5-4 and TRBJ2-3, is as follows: ETGVTQSPTHLIKTRGQQVTLRCSSQSGHNTVSWYQQALGQGPQFIFQYYREEENGRGNFPPRFSGLQFPNYSSELNVNALELDDSALYLCASSSASRGDTQYFGPGTRLTVL.